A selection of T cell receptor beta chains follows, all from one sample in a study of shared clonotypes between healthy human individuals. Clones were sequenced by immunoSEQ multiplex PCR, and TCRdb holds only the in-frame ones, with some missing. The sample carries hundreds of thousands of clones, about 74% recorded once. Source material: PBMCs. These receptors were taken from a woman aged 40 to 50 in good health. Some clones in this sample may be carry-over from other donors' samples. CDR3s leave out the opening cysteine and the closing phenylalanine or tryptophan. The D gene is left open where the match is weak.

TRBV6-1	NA	ASRTTDNYGYT
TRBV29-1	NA	SVQRGINSYEQY
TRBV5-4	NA	ASSGQGANEKLF
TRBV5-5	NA	ASSRNGGEKLF
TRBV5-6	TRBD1	ASSSLGTGVSYVQY
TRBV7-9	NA	ASSLGGLAYEQY
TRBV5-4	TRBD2	ASRLAGTDTQY
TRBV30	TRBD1	AAKQGGSYNEQF
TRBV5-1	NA	ASSLAGVGLGQPQH
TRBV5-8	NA	ASRNDEQVKFAYEQY
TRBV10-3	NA	AISDLQLETQY
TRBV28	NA	ASSLGGKQETQY
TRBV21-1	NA	ASSSRPKGRAEKYEQY
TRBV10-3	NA	AIRSGDLRIYEQY
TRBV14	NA	ASSPFWGSINEQY
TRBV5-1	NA	ASSVGGFGTDTQY
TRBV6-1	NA	ASLAGNTIY
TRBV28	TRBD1	ASQTGVGNTIY
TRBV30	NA	AWRRTLPGYT
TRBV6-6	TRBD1	ASSPGTVHNYGYT
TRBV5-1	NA	ASSLEGVPDTQY
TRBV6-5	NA	ASSQGRIYGYT
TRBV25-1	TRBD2	ASSRSSGRFQETQY
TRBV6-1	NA	ASRHVGDQWPQH
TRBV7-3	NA	ASSAGPGELF
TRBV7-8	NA	ASSFSRGEKLF
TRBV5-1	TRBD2	ASSFASGSGSDTQY
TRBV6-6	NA	ASSYGGTAQETQY
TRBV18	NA	ASSQETLEETQY
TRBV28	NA	ASSYPRVDYGYT